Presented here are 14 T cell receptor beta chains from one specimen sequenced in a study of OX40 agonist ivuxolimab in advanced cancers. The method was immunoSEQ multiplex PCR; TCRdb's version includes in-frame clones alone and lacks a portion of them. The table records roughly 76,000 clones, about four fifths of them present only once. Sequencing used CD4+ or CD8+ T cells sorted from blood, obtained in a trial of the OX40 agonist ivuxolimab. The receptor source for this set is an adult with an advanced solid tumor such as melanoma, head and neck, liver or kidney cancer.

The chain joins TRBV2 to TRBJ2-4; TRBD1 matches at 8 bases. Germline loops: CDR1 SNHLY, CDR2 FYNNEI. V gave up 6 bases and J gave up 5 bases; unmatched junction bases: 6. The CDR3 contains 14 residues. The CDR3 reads CASRRTGSQNIQYF. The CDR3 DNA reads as TGTGCCAGCAGACGGACAGGGAGTCAAAACATTCAGTACTTC.

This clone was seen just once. The CDR3 DNA reads TGTGCCAGCAGCTTGAATGGTTTTCACACTGAAGCTTTCTTT. Translated: CASSLNGFHTEAFF. The rearrangement uses TRBV5-4 and TRBJ1-1; D is ambiguous. Germline lookup yields CDR1 SGHNT and CDR2 YYREEE (reference sequence). The V and J ends lost 1 base and 3 bases respectively, with 10 bases between them. The CDR3 has 14 residues. The whole variable domain, remainder taken from reference TRBV5-4 and TRBJ1-1, is ETGVTQSPTHLIKTRGQQVTLRCSSQSGHNTVSWYQQALGQGPQFIFQYYREEENGRGNFPPRFSGLQFPNYSSELNVNALELDDSALYLCASSLNGFHTEAFFGQGTRLTVV.

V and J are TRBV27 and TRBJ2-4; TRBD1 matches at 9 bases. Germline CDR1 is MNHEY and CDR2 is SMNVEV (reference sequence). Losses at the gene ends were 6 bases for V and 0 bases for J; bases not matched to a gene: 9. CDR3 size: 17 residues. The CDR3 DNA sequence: TGTGCCAGCAGGACAGGGGGAACCCATCTAGCCAAAAACATTCAGTACTTC. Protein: CASRTGGTHLAKNIQYF.

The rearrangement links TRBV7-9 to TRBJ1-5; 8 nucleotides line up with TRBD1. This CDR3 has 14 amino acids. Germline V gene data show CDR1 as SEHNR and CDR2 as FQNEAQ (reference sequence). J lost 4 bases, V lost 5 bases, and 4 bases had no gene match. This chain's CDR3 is CASSLTGVNQPQHF. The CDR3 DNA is TGTGCCAGCAGCCTGACAGGGGTGAATCAGCCCCAGCATTTT.

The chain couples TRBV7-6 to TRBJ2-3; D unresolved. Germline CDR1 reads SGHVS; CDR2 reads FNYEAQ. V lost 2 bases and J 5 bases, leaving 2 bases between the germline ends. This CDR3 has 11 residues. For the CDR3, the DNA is TGTGCCAGCAGCTTAAGAGATACGCAGTATTTT. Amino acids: CASSLRDTQYF. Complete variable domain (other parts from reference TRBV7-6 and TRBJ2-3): GAGVSQSPRYKVTKRGQDVALRCDPISGHVSLYWYRQALGQGPEFLTYFNYEAQQDKSGLPNDRFSAERPEGSISTLTIQRTEQRDSAMYRCASSLRDTQYFGPGTRLTVL.

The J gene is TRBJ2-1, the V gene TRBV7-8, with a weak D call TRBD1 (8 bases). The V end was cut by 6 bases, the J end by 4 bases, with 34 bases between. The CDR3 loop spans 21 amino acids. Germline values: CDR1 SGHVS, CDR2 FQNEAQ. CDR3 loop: CASRDGRGPMLRGFGYNEQFF. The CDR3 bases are TGTGCCAGCAGAGACGGCAGGGGGCCTATGTTGCGGGGGTTTGGGTACAATGAGCAGTTCTTC. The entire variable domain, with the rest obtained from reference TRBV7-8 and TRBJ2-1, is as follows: GAGVSQSPRYKVAKRGQDVALRCDPISGHVSLFWYQQALGQGPEFLTYFQNEAQLDKSGLPSDRFFAERPEGSVSTLKIQRTQQEDSAVYLCASRDGRGPMLRGFGYNEQFFGPGTRLTVL.

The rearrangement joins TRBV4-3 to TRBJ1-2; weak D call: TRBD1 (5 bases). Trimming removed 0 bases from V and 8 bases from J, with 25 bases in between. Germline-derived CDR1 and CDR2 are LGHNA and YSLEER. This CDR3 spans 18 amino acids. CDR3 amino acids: CASSQDIVGSGGDWGYTF. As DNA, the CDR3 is TGCGCCAGCAGCCAAGATATAGTAGGGTCGGGGGGAGATTGGGGCTACACCTTC.

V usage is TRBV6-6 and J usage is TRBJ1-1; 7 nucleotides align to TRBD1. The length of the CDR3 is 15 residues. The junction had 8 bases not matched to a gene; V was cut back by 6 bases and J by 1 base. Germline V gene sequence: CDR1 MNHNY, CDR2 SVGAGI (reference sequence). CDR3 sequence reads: CASRRRQGKNTEAFF. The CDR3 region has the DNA TGTGCCAGCAGACGCCGACAGGGCAAGAACACTGAAGCTTTCTTT.

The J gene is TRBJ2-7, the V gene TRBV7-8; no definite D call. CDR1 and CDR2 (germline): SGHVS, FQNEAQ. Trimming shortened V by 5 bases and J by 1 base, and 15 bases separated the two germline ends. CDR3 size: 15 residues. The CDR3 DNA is TGTGCCAGCAGCCGGCTGGGCGATCTTTCCTACGAGCAGTACTTC. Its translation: CASSRLGDLSYEQYF.

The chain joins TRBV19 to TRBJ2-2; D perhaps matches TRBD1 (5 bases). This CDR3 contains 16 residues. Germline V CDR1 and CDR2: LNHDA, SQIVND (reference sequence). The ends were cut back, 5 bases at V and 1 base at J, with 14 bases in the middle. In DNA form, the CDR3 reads TGTGCCAGTAGTCCTCACCGTACAGGGAACACCGGGGAGCTGTTTTTT. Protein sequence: CASSPHRTGNTGELFF.

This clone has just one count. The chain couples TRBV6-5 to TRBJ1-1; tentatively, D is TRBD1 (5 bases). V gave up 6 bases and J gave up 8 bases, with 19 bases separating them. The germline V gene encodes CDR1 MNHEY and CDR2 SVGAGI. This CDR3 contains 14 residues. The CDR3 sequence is CASSFHRQTTEAFF. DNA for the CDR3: TGTGCCAGCAGCTTCCATAGACAGACGACGGAAGCTTTCTTT.

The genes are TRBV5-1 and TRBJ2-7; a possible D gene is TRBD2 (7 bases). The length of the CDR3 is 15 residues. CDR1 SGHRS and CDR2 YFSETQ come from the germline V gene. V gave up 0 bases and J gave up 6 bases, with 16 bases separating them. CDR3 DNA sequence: TGCGCCAGCAGCTTGGAGGGGGGGGGAGCCGCCGAGCAGTACTTC. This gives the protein CASSLEGGGAAEQYF.

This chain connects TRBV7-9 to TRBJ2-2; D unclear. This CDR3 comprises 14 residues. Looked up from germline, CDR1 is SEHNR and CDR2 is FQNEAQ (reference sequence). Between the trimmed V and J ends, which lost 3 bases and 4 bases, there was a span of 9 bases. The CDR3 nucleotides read TGTGCCAGCAGCTTTCGTATCTCCACCGGGGAGCTGTTTTTT. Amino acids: CASSFRISTGELFF.

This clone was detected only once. CDR3 in amino acids: CASSFRGANEKLFF. In DNA, the CDR3 is TGTGCCAGCAGCTTTAGGGGGGCTAATGAAAAACTGTTTTTT. The chain combines TRBV7-2 with TRBJ1-4; TRBD1 is a possible D gene (6 bases). V dropped 3 bases and J dropped 3 bases, with 8 bases sitting between them. The CDR3 has 14 amino acids. Germline CDR1 is SGHTA and CDR2 is FQGNSA.